This TCR beta chain was sequenced for a study of shared clonotypes between healthy human individuals. It was across several immunoSEQ plates that each subset's genomic DNA was evenly split. Produced via immunoSEQ multiplex PCR; TCRdb's table is partial and in-frame only. The sample consists of fewer than 600,000 clones, 79% of them appearing once. This CDR3 spans 17 amino acids. Germline V CDR1 and CDR2: LNHNV, YYDKDF (reference sequence). With 1 base removed from V and 5 bases from J, the gap between germline ends came to 21 bases. V usage is TRBV15 and J usage is TRBJ2-7; D may match TRBD1 or TRBD2 (5 bases each). The receptor's source is a woman in her forties in good health. Some clones in this sample may be carry-over from other donors' samples. Sequenced: PBMCs. CDR3 DNA: TGTGCCACCAGCAGAGCCGCCCGGGACGGGCAGAAGGACGAGCAGTACTTC. It translates to CATSRAARDGQKDEQYF.